The T cell receptor (beta chain) under discussion was sequenced for a study of blood T cell repertoires in COVID-19. For the study at large: The United States, Italy and Spain provided the acute and convalescent COVID-19 samples.

In the authors' workflow: It was from reference gene primer amplification that nucleated cell counts were estimated. TCRdb's copy holds only in-frame clones and misses some; the assay was immunoSEQ multiplex PCR. Clone size and V and J calls were adopted from that table, with D and trimming inferred from the DNA. The sample has about 120,000 clones; about 90% are singletons. The CDR3 is 14 amino acids. The germline V gene encodes CDR1 SGHRS and CDR2 YFSETQ. Trimming pared 0 bases from V and 1 base from J, leaving 7 bases between. V is TRBV5-1 and J is TRBJ2-5, with D unclear. The origin of this receptor is a woman in her 70s with acute or convalescent COVID-19. The specimen was peripheral blood. CDR3 nucleotide sequence: TGCGCCAGCAGCTTGGATCTAGGCCAAGAGACCCAGTACTTC. It encodes CASSLDLGQETQYF.